This T cell receptor (beta chain) was recorded in a study of blood T cell repertoires in COVID-19. The overall study: PBMCs, B-cell-depleted T cells, or T cells were the source of the cDNA or gDNA that made up the material.

Unmatched junction bases numbered 5, after V lost 3 bases and J lost 6 bases. The CDR3 sequence is 14 residues long. Germline loops: CDR1 SQVTM, CDR2 ANQGSEA. How the authors handled the data: Reference gene primer amplification gave nucleated cell count estimates. TCRdb's copy holds only in-frame clones and misses some; the assay was immunoSEQ multiplex PCR. V, J and clone size are those of that table, while D and trimming were read from the DNA. The sample holds around 97,000 clones, approximately 87% seen once. The TCR originated in a human donor in a cohort sampled during active COVID-19. The chain uses TRBV29-1 and TRBJ2-1, with TRBD2 identical over 10 bases. The sample was peripheral blood. The CDR3 loop reads CSVDSSGGRNEQFF. The CDR3 DNA reads as TGCAGCGTTGACTCTAGCGGGGGTCGCAATGAGCAGTTCTTC.